A single sample gave rise to the 14 T cell receptor beta chains below, sequenced in a study of blood T cell repertoires in COVID-19. Here immunoSEQ multiplex PCR was the method, and the copy in TCRdb shows in-frame clones only, minus some. The sample lists 200,000 to 250,000 clones; 84% were seen once. Sequencing was carried out using peripheral blood. These receptors all come from an elderly woman with active or convalescent COVID-19.

The chain recombines TRBV6-2 or TRBV6-3 with TRBJ2-5; 9 bases match TRBD1. Germline CDR1 and CDR2: MNHEY and SVGEGT. This CDR3 spans 16 amino acids. The V and J ends lost 4 bases and 5 bases, in that order; junction bases with no gene match: 11. CDR3 residues: CASSSFGTGFVETQYF. The CDR3 coding sequence is TGTGCCAGCAGTTCTTTCGGGACAGGGTTTGTCGAGACCCAGTACTTC.

This clone has more than one count but fewer than ten. The chain links TRBV18 to TRBJ2-3; D is unclear. The CDR3 runs 13 residues. Trimming took 3 bases from V and 2 from J, leaving 6 bases between them. Germline CDR1 reads KGHSH; CDR2 reads LQKENI. The DNA for the CDR3 is TGTGCCAGCTCACCCCTACCCACAGATACGCAGTATTTT. Its translation is CASSPLPTDTQYF.

This chain uses TRBV6-5 with TRBJ2-1; TRBD2 agrees at 7 bases. The CDR3 has 15 residues. Trimming cost V 5 bases and J 2 bases; bases outside gene matches: 6. Germline CDR1 reads MNHEY; CDR2 reads SVGAGI. CDR3 residues: CASSPPAGTYNEQFF. Written as DNA, the CDR3 is TGTGCCAGCAGTCCCCCAGCGGGAACCTACAATGAGCAGTTCTTC.

The V gene is TRBV5-1, the J gene TRBJ1-4, with a tentative D call TRBD1 (6 bases). The CDR3 has 14 residues. V lost 3 bases and J 4 bases, leaving 10 bases between the germline ends. CDR1 is SGHRS, CDR2 YFSETQ, per germline. The CDR3: CASSSQGNNEKLFF. The CDR3 DNA reads TGCGCCAGCAGCTCCCAGGGGAATAATGAAAAACTGTTTTTT.

This clone was recorded once. The V call is TRBV6-2 or TRBV6-3, the J call TRBJ2-1; TRBD2 aligns across 10 bases. Germline CDR1 reads MNHEY; CDR2 reads SVGEGT. Losses at the gene ends were 6 bases for V and 8 bases for J; bases not matched to a gene: 10. The CDR3 totals 15 residues. The CDR3 coding sequence is TGTGCCAGCAGGCCTAGCGGGAGTGGGGGGGATGAGCAGTTCTTC. This sequence encodes CASRPSGSGGDEQFF.

The chain employs TRBV5-4 and TRBJ2-7; 8 bases are shared with TRBD1. CDR1 and CDR2 from the germline V gene are SGHNT and YYREEE (reference sequence). The CDR3 sequence is 13 residues long. Trimming took 4 bases from V and 2 from J; bases not matched to a gene: 2. The CDR3 region has the DNA TGTGCCAGCAGCAAGGGACAGGCCTACGAGCAGTACTTC. Protein sequence: CASSKGQAYEQYF.

The chain employs TRBV5-6 and TRBJ1-2; the D gene is possibly TRBD1 (5 bases). The V and J ends lost 4 bases and 7 bases respectively, with 26 bases between them. The CDR3 has 17 amino acids. CDR1 is SGHDT, CDR2 YYEEEE, per germline. The CDR3 DNA follows: TGTGCCAGCAGCCCACCGAGAATCTGGGGGGACTTTCGTGGCTACACCTTC. Translating it yields CASSPPRIWGDFRGYTF.

The CDR3 DNA sequence: TGTGCCAGCACCGAACCCCGGGGTAATTCACCCCTCCACTTT. Translation gives CASTEPRGNSPLHF. The chain recombines TRBV2 with TRBJ1-6; no firm D call. Germline lookup yields CDR1 SNHLY and CDR2 FYNNEI. The CDR3 runs 14 residues. V was clipped by 7 bases and J by 6 bases, with 13 bases between them.

The chain is built from TRBV7-2 and TRBJ1-1; 7 nucleotides agree with TRBD1. Germline loops: CDR1 SGHTA, CDR2 FQGNSA. The CDR3 covers 15 residues. V lost 7 bases to trimming and J lost 4 bases; unmatched junction nucleotides: 12. CDR3 region: CASNPLGPGGTEAFF. CDR3 bases: TGTGCCAGCAACCCACTTGGTCCAGGGGGCACTGAAGCTTTCTTT.

The gene calls are TRBV6-6 and TRBJ2-1; 9 bases are a match to TRBD2. V dropped 7 bases and J dropped 3; count of bases not matched to a gene: 4. CDR1 is MNHNY, CDR2 SVGAGI, per germline (reference sequence). This CDR3 region has 14 residues. The DNA for the CDR3 is TGTGCCAGCATGGGGACTAGCAACTACAATGAGCAGTTCTTC. As protein: CASMGTSNYNEQFF.

This clone occurred once. The chain couples TRBV27 to TRBJ2-7; 8 nucleotides align to TRBD2. This CDR3 is 14 amino acids long. The trim removed 4 bases at V and 12 bases at J, leaving 14 bases unmatched. The germline CDR1 and CDR2 sequences are MNHEY and SMNVEV (reference sequence). The CDR3 region has the DNA TGTGCCAGCAGTTCCTCCGGACTAGCCCAGTTTCGGTACTTC. It codes for CASSSSGLAQFRYF.

The chain couples TRBV7-9 to TRBJ2-3, with D unclear. The germline V gene encodes CDR1 SEHNR and CDR2 FQNEAQ (reference sequence). V gave up 0 bases and J gave up 6 bases, with 7 bases separating them. The CDR3 extends over 13 amino acids. The DNA for the CDR3 is TGTGCCAGCAGCTTAGCAGCGCCGGATACGCAGTATTTT. Encoded protein: CASSLAAPDTQYF.

The chain couples TRBV5-1 to TRBJ2-5; 9 bases align to TRBD1. Trimming took 0 bases from V and 7 from J; bases not matched to a gene: 4. This CDR3 is built from 14 residues. The germline gives CDR1 SGHRS, CDR2 YFSETQ. For the CDR3, the DNA is TGCGCCAGCAGCTTGGCCCCGACAGGGGGGACCCAGTACTTC. It encodes CASSLAPTGGTQYF.

The chain recombines TRBV15 with TRBJ1-1; TRBD1 matches 8 bases. Germline lookup yields CDR1 LNHNV and CDR2 YYDKDF (reference sequence). The CDR3 is 16 amino acids. V lost 0 bases to trimming and J lost 5 bases; unmatched junction nucleotides: 8. The CDR3 DNA is TGTGCCACCAGCAGAGATCCAGGACAGGGTAGAACTGAAGCTTTCTTT. It specifies CATSRDPGQGRTEAFF.